This is a list of T cell receptor beta chains from one sample in a study of spatial heterogeneity in lung cancer. TCRdb itself ran the 5' RACE reads through MiXCR, one entry per CDR3 protein. This sample carries approximately 39,000 distinct CDR3 sequences, under 8.5% of them seen once, and the ten largest clones take approximately 28%. Here the sequenced sample was PBMCs, taken at surgery. The receptors were gathered from a female donor with early-stage non-small cell lung cancer. Each CDR3 is given with its conserved first and last residue. Each record gives: V gene, CDR3 protein.

V gene: TRBV12-3/TRBV12-4; CDR3 protein: CASSSAAGLEKLFF
V gene: TRBV25-1; CDR3 protein: CASSQGAQPQHF
V gene: TRBV2; CDR3 protein: CASGGRVGSYEQYF
V gene: TRBV5-6; CDR3 protein: CASSLDTDYAEQYF
V gene: TRBV10-3; CDR3 protein: CASAGAAENYEQYF
V gene: TRBV5-4; CDR3 protein: CASSPGGLAGAGNEQFF
V gene: TRBV20-1; CDR3 protein: CSARDLRGQGTYEYF
V gene: TRBV12-3/TRBV12-4; CDR3 protein: CASNPTSSGEQFF
V gene: TRBV3-1; CDR3 protein: CASSDRRLAGGTDTQYF
V gene: TRBV2; CDR3 protein: CASSSRATGVGIQYF
V gene: TRBV4-3; CDR3 protein: CASTLGAPRGNEQFF
V gene: TRBV2; CDR3 protein: CASRPGGVAGNTIYF
V gene: TRBV29-1; CDR3 protein: CSVVSVPAGSARETQYF
V gene: TRBV5-4; CDR3 protein: CASSLTGNEQFF
V gene: TRBV7-2; CDR3 protein: CASSLDIFAGAQETQYF
V gene: TRBV6-5; CDR3 protein: CASSYPGTGNEQYF
V gene: TRBV12-3/TRBV12-4; CDR3 protein: CASSLQGAYNYGYTF
V gene: TRBV2; CDR3 protein: CASSARSFETQYF
V gene: TRBV5-1; CDR3 protein: CASSLVRQGRQETQYF
V gene: TRBV6-6; CDR3 protein: CASSYGRSYTF
V gene: TRBV19; CDR3 protein: CASSIVGTGPYEQYF
V gene: TRBV29-1; CDR3 protein: CSVGGQGEKLFF
V gene: TRBV5-6; CDR3 protein: CASSFASEGFNQPQHF
V gene: TRBV6-5; CDR3 protein: CASSQGGGSRYNSPLHF
V gene: TRBV24-1; CDR3 protein: CATSDEGEQFF
V gene: TRBV27; CDR3 protein: CASTTRGHYGYTF
V gene: TRBV24-1; CDR3 protein: CATSDRRAPPYNEQFF
V gene: TRBV3-1; CDR3 protein: CASSQYSGNTIYF
V gene: TRBV24-1; CDR3 protein: CATSERKWGTPSEQFF
V gene: TRBV28; CDR3 protein: CASSPGGTAFYEQYF
V gene: TRBV28; CDR3 protein: CASMRGYEQYF
V gene: TRBV10-2; CDR3 protein: CASSDSGTTGELFF
V gene: TRBV5-5; CDR3 protein: CASSLYARGNTEAFF
V gene: TRBV2; CDR3 protein: CASSPLERNEKLFF
V gene: TRBV18; CDR3 protein: CASTTRIATDTQYF
V gene: TRBV5-1; CDR3 protein: CASSFGSGGEDTQYF
V gene: TRBV5-4; CDR3 protein: CASSSGTPSSGANVLTF
V gene: TRBV5-1; CDR3 protein: CASSLGGSYNEQFF
V gene: TRBV7-8; CDR3 protein: CASSTPSGEQFF
V gene: TRBV6-2/TRBV6-3; CDR3 protein: CASSYSSAGGGETQYF
V gene: TRBV27; CDR3 protein: CASSRGRNEQFF
V gene: TRBV6-1; CDR3 protein: CASSGAGTGSYGYTF
V gene: TRBV12-3/TRBV12-4; CDR3 protein: CASNPVDRSGNTIYF
V gene: TRBV20-1; CDR3 protein: CSARAGLGRDTDTQYF
V gene: TRBV6-5; CDR3 protein: CASSLTGQGSRDEQYF